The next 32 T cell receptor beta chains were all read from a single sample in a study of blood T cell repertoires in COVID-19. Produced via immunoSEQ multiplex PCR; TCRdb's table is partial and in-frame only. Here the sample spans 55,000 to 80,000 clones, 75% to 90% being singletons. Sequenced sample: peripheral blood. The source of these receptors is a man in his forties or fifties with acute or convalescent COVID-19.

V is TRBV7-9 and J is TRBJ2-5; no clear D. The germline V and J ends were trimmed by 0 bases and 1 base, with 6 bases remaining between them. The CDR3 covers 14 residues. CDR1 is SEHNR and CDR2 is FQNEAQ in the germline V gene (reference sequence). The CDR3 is CASSLANSQETQYF. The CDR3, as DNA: TGTGCCAGCAGCTTAGCCAACAGCCAAGAGACCCAGTACTTC.

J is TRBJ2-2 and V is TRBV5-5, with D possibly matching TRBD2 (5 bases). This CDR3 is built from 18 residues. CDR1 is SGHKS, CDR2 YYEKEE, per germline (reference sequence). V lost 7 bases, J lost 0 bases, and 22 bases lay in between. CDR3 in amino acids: CASGLGLVRTSNTGELFF. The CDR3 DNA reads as TGTGCCAGCGGACTTGGACTCGTTAGGACGTCGAACACCGGGGAGCTGTTTTTT.

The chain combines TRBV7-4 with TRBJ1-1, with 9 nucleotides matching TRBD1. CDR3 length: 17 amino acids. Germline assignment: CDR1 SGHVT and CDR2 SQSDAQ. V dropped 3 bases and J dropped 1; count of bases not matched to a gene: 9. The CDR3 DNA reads TGTGCCAGCAGCTTCCTACTAGGGGACAGGGAGAACACTGAAGCTTTCTTT. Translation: CASSFLLGDRENTEAFF.

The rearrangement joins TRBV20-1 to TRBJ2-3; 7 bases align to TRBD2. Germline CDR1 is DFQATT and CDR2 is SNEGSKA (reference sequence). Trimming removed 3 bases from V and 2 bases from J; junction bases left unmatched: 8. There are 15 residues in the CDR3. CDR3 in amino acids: CSASGLADNTDTQYF. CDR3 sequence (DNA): TGCAGTGCTAGTGGCCTAGCGGACAACACAGATACGCAGTATTTT.

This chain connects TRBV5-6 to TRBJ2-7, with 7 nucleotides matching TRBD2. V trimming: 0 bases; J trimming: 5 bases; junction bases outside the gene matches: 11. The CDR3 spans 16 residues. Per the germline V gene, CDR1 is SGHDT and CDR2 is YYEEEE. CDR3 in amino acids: CASSLGLGGEVHEQYF. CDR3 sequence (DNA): TGTGCCAGCAGCTTGGGTTTGGGGGGGGAGGTCCACGAGCAGTACTTC.

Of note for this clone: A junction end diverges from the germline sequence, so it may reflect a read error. The CDR3 DNA sequence: TGTGCCAGCAGTACCGGAGAGACCCAGTACTTC. It yields the protein CASSTGETQYF. This chain joins TRBV19 and TRBJ2-5; D call uncertain. The CDR3 is made up of 11 amino acids. Germline values: CDR1 LNHDA, CDR2 SQIVND (reference sequence).

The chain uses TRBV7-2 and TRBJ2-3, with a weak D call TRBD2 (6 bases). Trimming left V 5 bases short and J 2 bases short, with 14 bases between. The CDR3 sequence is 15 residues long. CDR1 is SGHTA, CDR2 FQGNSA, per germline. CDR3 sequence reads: CASSPEGISTDTQYF. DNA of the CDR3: TGTGCCAGCAGCCCGGAGGGGATCTCCACAGATACGCAGTATTTT.

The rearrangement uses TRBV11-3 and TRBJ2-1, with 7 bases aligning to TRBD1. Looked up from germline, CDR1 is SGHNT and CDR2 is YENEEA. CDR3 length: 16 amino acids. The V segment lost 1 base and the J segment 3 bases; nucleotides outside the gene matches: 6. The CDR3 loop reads CASSLGLTGYYNEQFF. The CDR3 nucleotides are TGTGCCAGCAGCTTAGGTCTGACAGGGTACTACAATGAGCAGTTCTTC.

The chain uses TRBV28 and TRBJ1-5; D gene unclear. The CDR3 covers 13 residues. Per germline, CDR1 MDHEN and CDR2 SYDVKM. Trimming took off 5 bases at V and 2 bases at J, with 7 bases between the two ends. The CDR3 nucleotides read TGTGCCAGCAGTCCTTCAGGCAATCAGCCCCAGCATTTT. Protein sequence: CASSPSGNQPQHF.

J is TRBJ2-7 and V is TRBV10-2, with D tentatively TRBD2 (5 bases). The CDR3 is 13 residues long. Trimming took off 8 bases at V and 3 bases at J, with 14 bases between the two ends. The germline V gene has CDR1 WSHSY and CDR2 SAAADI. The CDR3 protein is CASEPGGGYEQYV. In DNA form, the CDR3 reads TGCGCCAGCGAACCTGGCGGAGGCTACGAGCAGTACGTC.

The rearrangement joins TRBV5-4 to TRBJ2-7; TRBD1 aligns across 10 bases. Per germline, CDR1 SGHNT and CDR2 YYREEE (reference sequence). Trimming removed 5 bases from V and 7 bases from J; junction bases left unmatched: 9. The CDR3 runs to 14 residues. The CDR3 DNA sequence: TGTGCCAGCAGTTCCGACAGGGGGCGTCGAGAGCAGTACGTC. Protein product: CASSSDRGRREQYV.

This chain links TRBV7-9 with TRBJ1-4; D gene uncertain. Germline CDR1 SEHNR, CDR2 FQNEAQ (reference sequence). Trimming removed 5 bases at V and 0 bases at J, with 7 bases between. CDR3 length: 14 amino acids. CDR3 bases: TGTGCCAGCAGCCCTATTGCAACTAATGAAAAACTGTTTTTT. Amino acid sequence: CASSPIATNEKLFF.

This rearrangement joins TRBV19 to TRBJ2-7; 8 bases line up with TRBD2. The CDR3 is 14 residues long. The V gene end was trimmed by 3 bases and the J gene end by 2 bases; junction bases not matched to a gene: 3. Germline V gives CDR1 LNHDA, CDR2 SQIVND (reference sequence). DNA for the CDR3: TGTGCCAGTAGTATTACTAGCGGTACCTACGAGCAGTACTTC. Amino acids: CASSITSGTYEQYF.

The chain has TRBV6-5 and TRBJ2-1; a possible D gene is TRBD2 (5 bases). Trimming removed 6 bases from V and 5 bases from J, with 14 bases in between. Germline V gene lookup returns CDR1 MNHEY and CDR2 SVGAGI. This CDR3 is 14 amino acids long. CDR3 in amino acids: CASRTRATHNEQFF. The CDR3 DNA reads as TGTGCCAGCAGAACGAGGGCTACGCACAATGAGCAGTTCTTC.

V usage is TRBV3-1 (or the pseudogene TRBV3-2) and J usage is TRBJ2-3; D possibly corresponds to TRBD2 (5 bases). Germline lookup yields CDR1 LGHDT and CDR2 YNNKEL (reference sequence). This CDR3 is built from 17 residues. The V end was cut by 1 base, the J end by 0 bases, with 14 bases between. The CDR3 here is CASSQAGKVTSTDTQYF. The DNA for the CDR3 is TGTGCCAGCAGCCAAGCGGGAAAGGTAACTAGCACAGATACGCAGTATTTT.

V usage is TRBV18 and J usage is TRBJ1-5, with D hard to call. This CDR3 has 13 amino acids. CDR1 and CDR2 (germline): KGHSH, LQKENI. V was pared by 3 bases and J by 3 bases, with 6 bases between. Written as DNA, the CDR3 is TGTGCCAGCTCACCCCAGGACAATCAGCCCCAGCATTTT. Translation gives CASSPQDNQPQHF. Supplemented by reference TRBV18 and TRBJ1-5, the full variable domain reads NAGVMQNPRHLVRRRGQEARLRCSPMKGHSHVYWYRQLPEEGLKFMVYLQKENIIDESGMPKERFSAEFPKEGPSILRIQQVVRGDSAAYFCASSPQDNQPQHFGDGTRLSIL.

The DNA of the CDR3 is TGTGCCTGGAGTGACGGGAGGGGGTATACGCAGTATTTT. It is translated as CAWSDGRGYTQYF. This chain links TRBV30 with TRBJ2-3, with 8 bases fitting TRBD2. Germline V gene data show CDR1 as GTSNPN and CDR2 as SVGIG (reference sequence). CDR3 length: 13 residues. J lost 7 bases, V lost 1 base, and 4 bases had no gene match.

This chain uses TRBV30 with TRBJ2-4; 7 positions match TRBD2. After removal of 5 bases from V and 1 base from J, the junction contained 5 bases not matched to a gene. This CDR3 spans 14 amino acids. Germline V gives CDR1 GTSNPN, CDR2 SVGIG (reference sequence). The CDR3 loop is CAWSGGTAKNIQYF. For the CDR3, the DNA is TGTGCCTGGTCGGGGGGTACGGCCAAAAACATTCAGTACTTC.

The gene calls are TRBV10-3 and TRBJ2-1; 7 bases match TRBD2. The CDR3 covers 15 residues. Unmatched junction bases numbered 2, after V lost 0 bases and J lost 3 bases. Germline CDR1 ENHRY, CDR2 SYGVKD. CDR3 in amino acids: CAISESWTSYNEQFF. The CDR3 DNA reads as TGTGCCATCAGTGAGTCTTGGACTAGCTACAATGAGCAGTTCTTC.

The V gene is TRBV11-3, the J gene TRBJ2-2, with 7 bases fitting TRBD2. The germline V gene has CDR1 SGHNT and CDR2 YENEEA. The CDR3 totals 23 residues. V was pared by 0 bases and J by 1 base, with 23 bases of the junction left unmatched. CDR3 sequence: CASSLDIAWVDTNLAENTGELFF. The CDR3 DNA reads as TGTGCCAGCAGCTTAGATATTGCGTGGGTGGACACCAATCTAGCGGAGAACACCGGGGAGCTGTTTTTT.

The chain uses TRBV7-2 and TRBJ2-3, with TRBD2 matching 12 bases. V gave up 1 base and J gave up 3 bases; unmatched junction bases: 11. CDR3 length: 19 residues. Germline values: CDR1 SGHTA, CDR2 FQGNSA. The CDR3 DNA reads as TGTGCCAGCAGCTTAGAACTAGCGGGAGGAAATTATCAGACAGATACGCAGTATTTT. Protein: CASSLELAGGNYQTDTQYF.

The CDR3 region has the DNA TGTGCCAGCAGCTTCACAGTTACGGCAGACTATGGCTACACCTTC. Protein product: CASSFTVTADYGYTF. This chain links TRBV3-1 (or the pseudogene TRBV3-2) with TRBJ1-2; D unclear. Per the germline V gene, CDR1 is LGHDT and CDR2 is YNNKEL (reference sequence). The CDR3 contains 15 residues. The V and J ends lost 5 bases and 3 bases respectively, with 16 bases between them.

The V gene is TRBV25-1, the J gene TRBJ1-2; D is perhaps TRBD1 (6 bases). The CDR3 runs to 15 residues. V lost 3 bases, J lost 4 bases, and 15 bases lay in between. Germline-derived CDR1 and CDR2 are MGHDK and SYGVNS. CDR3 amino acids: CASSDTTGRIYGYTF. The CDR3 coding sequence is TGTGCCAGCAGTGATACGACAGGCAGGATCTATGGCTACACCTTC.

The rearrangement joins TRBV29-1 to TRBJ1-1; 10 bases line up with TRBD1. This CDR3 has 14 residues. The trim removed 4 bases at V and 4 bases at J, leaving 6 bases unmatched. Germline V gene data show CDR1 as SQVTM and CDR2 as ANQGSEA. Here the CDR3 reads CSVAWTGGSTEAFF. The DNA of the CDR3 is TGCAGCGTTGCATGGACAGGGGGGAGCACTGAAGCTTTCTTT.

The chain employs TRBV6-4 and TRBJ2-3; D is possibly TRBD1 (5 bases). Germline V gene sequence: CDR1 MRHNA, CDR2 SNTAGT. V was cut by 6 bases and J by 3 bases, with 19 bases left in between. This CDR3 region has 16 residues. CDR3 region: CASSPDQGFPTDTQYF. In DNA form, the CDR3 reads TGTGCCAGCAGCCCAGATCAGGGTTTTCCAACAGATACGCAGTATTTT.

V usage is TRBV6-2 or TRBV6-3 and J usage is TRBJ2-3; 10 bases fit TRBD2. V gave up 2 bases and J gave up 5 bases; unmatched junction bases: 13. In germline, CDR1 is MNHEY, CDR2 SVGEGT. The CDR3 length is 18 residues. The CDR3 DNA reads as TGTGCCAGCAGTTACAGTCTGGCTAGCGGGAGTCTTTTAGATACGCAGTATTTT. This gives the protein CASSYSLASGSLLDTQYF.

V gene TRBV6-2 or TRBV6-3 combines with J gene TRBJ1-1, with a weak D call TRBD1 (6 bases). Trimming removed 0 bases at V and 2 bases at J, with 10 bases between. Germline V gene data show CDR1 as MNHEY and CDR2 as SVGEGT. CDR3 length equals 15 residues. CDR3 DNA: TGTGCCAGCAGTTACTCTTGGACAGAAAACACTGAAGCTTTCTTT. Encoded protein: CASSYSWTENTEAFF.

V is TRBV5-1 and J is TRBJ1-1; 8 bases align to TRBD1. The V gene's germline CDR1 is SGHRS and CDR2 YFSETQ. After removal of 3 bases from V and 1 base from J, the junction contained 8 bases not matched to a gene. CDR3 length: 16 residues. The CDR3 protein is CASSSTSGTGNTEAFF. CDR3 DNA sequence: TGCGCCAGCAGCTCAACCTCCGGGACAGGGAACACTGAAGCTTTCTTT.

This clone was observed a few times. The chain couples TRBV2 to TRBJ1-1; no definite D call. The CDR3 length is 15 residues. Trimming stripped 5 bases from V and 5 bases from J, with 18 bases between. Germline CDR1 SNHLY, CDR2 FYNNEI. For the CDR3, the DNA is TGTGCCAGCAGTTACCGTATGGGAGGGCGGACTGAAGCTTTCTTT. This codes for CASSYRMGGRTEAFF. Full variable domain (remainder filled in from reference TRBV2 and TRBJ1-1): EPEVTQTPSHQVTQMGQEVILRCVPISNHLYFYWYRQILGQKVEFLVSFYNNEISEKSEIFDDQFSVERPDGSNFTLKIRSTKLEDSAMYFCASSYRMGGRTEAFFGQGTRLTVV.

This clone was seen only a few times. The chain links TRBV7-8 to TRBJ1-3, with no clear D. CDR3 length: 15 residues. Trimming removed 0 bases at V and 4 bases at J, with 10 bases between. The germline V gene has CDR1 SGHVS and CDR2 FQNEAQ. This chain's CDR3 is CASSLASGQGNTIYF. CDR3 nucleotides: TGTGCCAGCAGCTTAGCGTCTGGGCAGGGAAACACCATATATTTT.

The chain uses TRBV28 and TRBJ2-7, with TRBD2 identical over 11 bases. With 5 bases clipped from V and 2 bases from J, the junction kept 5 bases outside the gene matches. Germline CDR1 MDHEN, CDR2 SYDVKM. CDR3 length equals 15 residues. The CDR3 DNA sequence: TGTGCCAGCAGTATCGGGACTAGCGGTCCCTACGAGCAGTACTTC. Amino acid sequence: CASSIGTSGPYEQYF. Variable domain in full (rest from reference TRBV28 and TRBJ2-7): DVKVTQSSRYLVKRTGEKVFLECVQDMDHENMFWYRQDPGLGLRLIYFSYDVKMKEKGDIPEGYSVSREKKERFSLILESASTNQTSMYLCASSIGTSGPYEQYFGPGTRLTVT.

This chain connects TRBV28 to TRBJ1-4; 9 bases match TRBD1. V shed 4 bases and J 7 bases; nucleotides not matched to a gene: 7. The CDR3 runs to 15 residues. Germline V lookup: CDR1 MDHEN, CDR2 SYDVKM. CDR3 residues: CASSWTTGGGEKLFF. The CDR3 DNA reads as TGTGCCAGCAGTTGGACGACAGGGGGAGGTGAAAAACTGTTTTTT.